This T cell receptor beta chain was profiled in a study of T cell responses to AZD1222 COVID-19 vaccine. General observations from the study: Just a handful of AZD1222 recipients were seropositive at baseline.

Here immunoSEQ multiplex PCR was the method, and the copy in TCRdb shows in-frame clones only, minus some. Of fewer than 120,000 clones listed, roughly 92% are singletons. About this clone itself: Its specificity is not known.

Germline V gives CDR1 LGHNA, CDR2 YNFKEQ. This CDR3 has 14 amino acids. Trimming cost V 4 bases and J 1 base, with 9 bases left between them. This sequence was found in an adult who received the AZD1222 COVID-19 vaccine. Sequenced material: peripheral blood, taken 28 days after the second AZD1222 dose. The gene calls are TRBV4-2 and TRBJ2-3, with TRBD2 as a possible D gene (5 bases). CDR3 sequence: CASSPTGGTDTQYF. The CDR3 nucleotides are TGTGCCAGCAGCCCGACCGGGGGCACAGATACGCAGTATTTT.